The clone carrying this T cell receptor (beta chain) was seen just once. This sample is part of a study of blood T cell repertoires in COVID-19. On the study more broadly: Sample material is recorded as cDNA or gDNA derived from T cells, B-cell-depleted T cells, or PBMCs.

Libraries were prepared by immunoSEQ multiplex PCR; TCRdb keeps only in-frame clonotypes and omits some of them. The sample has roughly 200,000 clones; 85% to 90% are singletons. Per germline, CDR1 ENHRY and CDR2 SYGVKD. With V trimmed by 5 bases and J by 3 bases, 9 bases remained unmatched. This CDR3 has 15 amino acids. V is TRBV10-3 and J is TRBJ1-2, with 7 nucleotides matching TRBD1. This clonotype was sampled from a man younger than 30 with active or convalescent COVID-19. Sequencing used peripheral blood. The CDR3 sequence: CAISPRQGVDYGYTF. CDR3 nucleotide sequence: TGTGCCATCAGTCCTCGACAGGGCGTCGACTATGGCTACACCTTC.